This TCR beta chain was profiled in a study of beta chain features in type 1 diabetes. General observations from the study: Patients with type 1 diabetes carried fewer insertions and had more deletions at their VDJ junctions. Amplification by PCR could prefer shorter templates, with the same effect in patients and controls.

This clone was recorded a few times. The antigen is unknown. With 7 bases removed from V and 2 bases from J, the gap between germline ends came to 11 bases. CDR1 and CDR2 (germline): MDHEN, SYDVKM. CDR3 size: 13 residues. Expressed TCRB transcripts were sequenced because the entire RNA isolate underwent reverse transcription. Measured with immunoSEQ multiplex PCR; TCRdb has only the in-frame clones, and not every one. The data hold about 930,000 clones, with 15% to 20% observed a single time. Sample: naive CD4+ T cells from blood. J is TRBJ2-5 and V is TRBV28; D possibly corresponds to TRBD2 (5 bases). The sequence was obtained from a woman aged 18-29 years in good health. CDR3: CASKISAQETQYF. CDR3 nucleotides: TGTGCCAGCAAAATTAGCGCACAAGAGACCCAGTACTTC.